The clone carrying this T cell receptor beta chain was seen a single time. This specimen comes from a study of blood T cell repertoires in COVID-19. As for the study in general: Acute and convalescent COVID-19 specimens originated in the United States, Italy and Spain.

Under the authors' procedure: Estimation of nucleated cell counts was performed using reference gene primer amplification. Measured with immunoSEQ multiplex PCR; TCRdb has only the in-frame clones, and not every one. The V and J calls and clone size come from that table; D and trimming were worked out from the DNA. The sample lists around 140,000 clones; under 90% were seen once. The CDR3 has 16 amino acids. Trimming took off 2 bases at V and 0 bases at J, with 11 bases between the two ends. In germline, CDR1 is MNHEY, CDR2 SVGEGT. V and J are TRBV6-2 or TRBV6-3 and TRBJ2-1; D is unresolved. The sample was peripheral blood. This receptor was obtained from a woman aged 55-70 years with active or convalescent COVID-19. In nucleotides, the CDR3 is TGTGCCAGCAGTTACGAAATAGCCAGCTCCTACAATGAGCAGTTCTTC. Its protein product is CASSYEIASSYNEQFF.